This entry concerns a single T cell receptor (beta chain). The data derive from a study of human T cells and chemical hapten exposure. One entry per CDR3 protein results from TCRdb running MiXCR on the RACE reads. Found here are under 300,000 distinct CDR3 sequences, almost 8% of them singletons; the top ten hold about 1.2%. V lost 4 bases and J lost 6, with 7 bases in between. The CDR3 extends over 11 amino acids. Documented time point: pre-sensitization, week 0. Treatment meaning: therapeutic diphenylcyclopropenone sensitization with weekly scalp DPC. This chain uses TRBV12-3 or TRBV12-4 with TRBJ2-7; weak D call: TRBD1 (6 bases). Source: whole blood, taken in connection with sensitization to the hapten diphenylcyclopropenone (DPC). This receptor was identified in a man between 18 and 29 years old with alopecia areata. Some clones in this sample may be carry-over from other donors' samples. The CDR3 region is CASSSGVEQYV. The CDR3, as DNA: TGTGCCAGCAGTTCAGGGGTCGAGCAGTACGTC.